Below are 25 T cell receptor beta chains sequenced from a single sample in a study of somatic mutations in cytotoxic T cells in rheumatoid arthritis. Assay used: immunoSEQ multiplex PCR; TCRdb lists only in-frame clones, some missing. The data show about 19,000 clones, roughly four fifths seen once. The specimen was CD8+ T cells sorted from blood. Receptors originate from an adult with rheumatoid arthritis.

The V and J genes are TRBV28 and TRBJ2-7; D is possibly TRBD1 or TRBD2 (6 bases each). Deletions cut 8 bases from V and 1 base from J, with 15 bases between. Germline CDR1 reads MDHEN; CDR2 reads SYDVKM. CDR3 length: 14 amino acids. The CDR3 spells CASRAGGESYEQYF. In DNA, the CDR3 is TGTGCCAGCCGGGCCGGGGGCGAATCCTACGAGCAGTACTTC.

The J gene is TRBJ2-5, the V gene TRBV10-3; 8 bases align to TRBD2. The CDR3 runs 16 residues. V lost 2 bases, J lost 2 bases, and 7 bases stayed unmatched. Germline-derived CDR1 and CDR2 are ENHRY and SYGVKD. The CDR3 is CAISEGVAGNQETQYF. The CDR3 region has the DNA TGTGCCATCAGTGAGGGGGTAGCGGGAAATCAAGAGACCCAGTACTTC.

V is TRBV9 and J is TRBJ2-3; 7 bases are shared with TRBD2. Germline trimming cut 3 bases from V and 3 bases from J; bases unmatched to any gene: 10. The CDR3 loop spans 16 amino acids. Germline assignment: CDR1 SGDLS and CDR2 YYNGEE. For the CDR3, the DNA is TGTGCCAGCAGCGACCTCGTGGGAGGGGAGACAGATACGCAGTATTTT. It is translated as CASSDLVGGETDTQYF.

The chain is built from TRBV5-5 and TRBJ1-6; D remains ambiguous. Per the germline V gene, CDR1 is SGHKS and CDR2 is YYEKEE (reference sequence). This CDR3 comprises 13 residues. Between the trimmed V and J ends, which lost 3 bases and 7 bases, there was a span of 8 bases. The DNA of the CDR3 is TGTGCCAGCAGCTCCGGACCGAATTCACCCCTCCACTTT. Amino acids: CASSSGPNSPLHF.

The rearrangement joins TRBV7-9 to TRBJ2-5; the D gene is possibly TRBD1 (6 bases). The CDR3 is 14 residues long. V was pared by 3 bases and J by 2 bases, with 10 bases between. Germline V gene lookup returns CDR1 SEHNR and CDR2 FQNEAQ (reference sequence). The CDR3: CASSFTGKQETQYF. The CDR3 nucleotides read TGTGCCAGCAGCTTCACAGGGAAGCAAGAGACCCAGTACTTC.

V is TRBV1 and J is TRBJ1-1. TRBV1 is a known pseudogene. This CDR3 contains 13 residues. This CDR3 is CTSSQDADDEAFF. In DNA form, the CDR3 reads TGCACCAGCAGCCAAGATGCTGATGATGAAGCTTTCTTT.

The count of this clone is one. The V call is TRBV2, the J call TRBJ1-1; D is undetermined. V dropped 5 bases and J dropped 4 bases, with 8 bases sitting between them. Per germline, CDR1 SNHLY and CDR2 FYNNEI. The CDR3 is made up of 12 amino acids. In DNA, the CDR3 is TGTGCCAGCAGTAACAGTACCACTGAAGCTTTCTTT. Translation: CASSNSTTEAFF.

The gene calls are TRBV12-5 and TRBJ1-5; TRBD1 is a possible D gene (5 bases). Germline V lookup: CDR1 LGHNT, CDR2 FRNRAP. The CDR3 runs to 14 residues. Trimming stripped 5 bases from V and 4 bases from J, with 12 bases between. The CDR3: CASGPGGSNQPQHF. CDR3 sequence (DNA): TGTGCTAGTGGTCCCGGGGGTTCAAATCAGCCCCAGCATTTT. The full variable domain, in which reference TRBV12-5 and TRBJ1-5 provide the parts outside the CDR3, is DARVTQTPRHKVTEMGQEVTMRCQPILGHNTVFWYRQTMMQGLELLAYFRNRAPLDDSGMPKDRFSAEMPDATLATLKIQPSEPRDSAVYFCASGPGGSNQPQHFGDGTRLSIL.

The chain combines TRBV13 with TRBJ2-1; 9 positions match TRBD2. The V gene end was trimmed by 3 bases and the J gene end by 6 bases; junction bases not matched to a gene: 12. Germline values: CDR1 PRHDT, CDR2 FYEKMQ (reference sequence). The CDR3 has 17 residues. In nucleotides, the CDR3 is TGTGCCAGCAGCTTGGTCGACGGCGGGAGGGCCCGCAATGAGCAGTTCTTC. This translates into CASSLVDGGRARNEQFF.

This chain joins TRBV27 and TRBJ2-2; TRBD2 matches 10 bases. This CDR3 has 18 residues. The germline V gene has CDR1 MNHEY and CDR2 SMNVEV (reference sequence). The J segment lost 4 bases and the V segment lost 2 bases, leaving 10 bases of the junction unmatched. The CDR3 here is CASSLRLAGASATGELFF. The CDR3 region has the DNA TGTGCCAGCAGTTTACGCCTAGCGGGGGCATCGGCCACCGGGGAGCTGTTTTTT.

The chain couples TRBV9 to TRBJ1-5; a weak D match, TRBD1 (6 bases). CDR1 and CDR2 from the germline V gene are SGDLS and YYNGEE. Trimming removed 3 bases at V and 8 bases at J, with 15 bases between. This CDR3 spans 14 amino acids. The CDR3 DNA follows: TGTGCCAGCAGCGCAGGCAGGGGAGTAGAGCCCCAGCATTTT. Its protein is CASSAGRGVEPQHF.

The rearrangement links TRBV7-9 to TRBJ2-3, with 7 bases lining up with TRBD2. V lost 8 bases and J lost 2; bases outside the gene matches: 10. From germline, CDR1 is SEHNR and CDR2 FQNEAQ (reference sequence). CDR3 size: 15 residues. The CDR3 is CASSYKRGTTDTQYF. CDR3 DNA sequence: TGTGCCAGCTCTTATAAGCGGGGAACCACAGATACGCAGTATTTT.

The chain recombines TRBV10-3 with TRBJ2-7; the D gene could be TRBD1 or TRBD2 (6 bases each). Per germline, CDR1 ENHRY and CDR2 SYGVKD. Trimming left V 11 bases short and J 7 bases short, with 18 bases between. The CDR3 runs 12 residues. The CDR3 loop is CAAKTGAGEQYF. The CDR3 DNA follows: TGTGCCGCTAAAACGGGGGCGGGGGAGCAGTACTTC.

With regard to this clone: The junction differs from germline at one of its ends, possibly a read error. The chain employs TRBV5-1 and TRBJ1-2; D remains ambiguous. This CDR3 is built from 13 residues. Germline CDR1 SGHRS, CDR2 YFSETQ. Here the CDR3 DNA reads TGCGCCAGCTCACGGGGTTCTAACTATGACTACACCTTC. It translates to CASSRGSNYDYTF.

This chain joins TRBV11-2 and TRBJ2-4, with D perhaps being TRBD1 or TRBD2 (5 bases each). V was clipped by 5 bases and J by 0 bases, with 14 bases between them. The CDR3 is 16 residues long. The germline V gene has CDR1 SGHAT and CDR2 FQNNGV. The CDR3 here is CASSQRVGEAKNIQYF. The DNA for the CDR3 is TGTGCCAGCAGCCAGAGGGTGGGGGAAGCCAAAAACATTCAGTACTTC. Complete variable domain (other parts from reference TRBV11-2 and TRBJ2-4): EAGVAQSPRYKIIEKRQSVAFWCNPISGHATLYWYQQILGQGPKLLIQFQNNGVVDDSQLPKDRFSAERLKGVDSTLKIQPAKLEDSAVYLCASSQRVGEAKNIQYFGAGTRLSVL.

V and J are TRBV7-9 and TRBJ2-7; TRBD2 matches at 16 bases. CDR3 length: 16 amino acids. The junction had 3 bases not matched to a gene; V was cut back by 5 bases and J by 2 bases. CDR1 and CDR2 from the germline V gene are SEHNR and FQNEAQ (reference sequence). CDR3 residues: CASSQGLAGGPYEQYF. The CDR3 nucleotides read TGTGCCAGCAGCCAGGGACTAGCGGGAGGGCCCTACGAGCAGTACTTC.

The CDR3 DNA sequence: TGTGCCAGCGAATCAGGGGTCGAAGAAAAACTGTTTTTT. It translates to CASESGVEEKLFF. The gene calls are TRBV2 and TRBJ1-4, with D tentatively TRBD1 (6 bases). Germline loops: CDR1 SNHLY, CDR2 FYNNEI. The CDR3 runs 13 residues. Trimming took off 8 bases at V and 8 bases at J, with 15 bases between the two ends. The variable domain in full, completed from reference TRBV2 and TRBJ1-4, reads EPEVTQTPSHQVTQMGQEVILRCVPISNHLYFYWYRQILGQKVEFLVSFYNNEISEKSEIFDDQFSVERPDGSNFTLKIRSTKLEDSAMYFCASESGVEEKLFFGSGTQLSVL.

This rearrangement joins TRBV6-1 to TRBJ1-2; unclear D gene. There are 13 residues in the CDR3. In germline, CDR1 is MNHNS, CDR2 SASEGT. With 3 bases removed from V and 4 bases from J, the gap between germline ends came to 9 bases. The CDR3 sequence: CASSDGHPYGYTF. The CDR3 nucleotides are TGTGCCAGCAGTGACGGCCATCCCTATGGCTACACCTTC.

CDR3 sequence reads: CASRPQTGGPRQPQHF. The CDR3 DNA sequence: TGTGCCAGTAGACCACAAACAGGGGGCCCACGGCAGCCCCAGCATTTT. The chain recombines TRBV19 with TRBJ1-5, with 9 nucleotides matching TRBD1. CDR1 and CDR2 (germline): LNHDA, SQIVND (reference sequence). With V trimmed by 6 bases and J by 7 bases, 13 bases remained unmatched. The CDR3 contains 16 residues.

With regard to this clone: One junction end disagrees with the germline gene, perhaps due to a read error. J is TRBJ1-1 and V is TRBV7-7, with D hard to call. CDR1 is SSHAT, CDR2 FNYEAQ, per germline (reference sequence). There are 13 residues in the CDR3. This CDR3 reads CASSLAMNTEAFF. In DNA form, the CDR3 reads TGTGCTAGCAGCTTAGCGATGAACACTGAAGCTTTCTTT. Filled out from reference TRBV7-7 and TRBJ1-1, the complete variable domain reads GAGVSQSPRYKVTKRGQDVTLRCDPISSHATLYWYQQALGQGPEFLTYFNYEAQPDKSGLPSDRFSAERPEGSISTLTIQRTEQRDSAMYRCASSLAMNTEAFFGQGTRLTVV.

In this sample, this clone turned up once. The same CDR3 can be traced to other DNA sequences in this sample. J is TRBJ1-1 and V is TRBV13, with 8 bases lining up with TRBD1. The J segment lost 5 bases and the V segment lost 0 bases, leaving 2 bases of the junction unmatched. The CDR3 is made up of 14 amino acids. Per germline, CDR1 PRHDT and CDR2 FYEKMQ (reference sequence). Here the CDR3 DNA reads TGTGCCAGCAGCTTAGGTACAGGGGGTACTGAAGCTTTCTTT. Amino acids: CASSLGTGGTEAFF.

This clone was picked up a small number of times. One end of the junction is discordant with germline, which a read error may explain. This chain links TRBV5-6 with TRBJ2-1; 7 positions match TRBD1. From germline, CDR1 is SGHDT and CDR2 YYEEEE. The CDR3 covers 14 residues. CDR3 sequence: CASSLGTGYSEQFF. For the CDR3, the DNA is TGTGCCAGCAGCTTGGGGACAGGTTACAGTGAGCAGTTCTTC.

CDR3 protein: CASSLGTGGLSNQPQHF. The CDR3 region has the DNA TGCGCCAGCAGCTTAGGGACAGGGGGCTTGAGCAATCAGCCCCAGCATTTT. The V call is TRBV5-1, the J call TRBJ1-5; TRBD1 aligns across 12 bases. CDR1 and CDR2 (germline): SGHRS, YFSETQ. V gave up 2 bases and J gave up 1 base; unmatched junction bases: 4. This CDR3 is built from 17 residues. The full variable domain, with the rest looked up from reference TRBV5-1 and TRBJ1-5, is KAGVTQTPRYLIKTRGQQVTLSCSPISGHRSVSWYQQTPGQGLQFLFEYFSETQRNKGNFPGRFSGRQFSNSRSEMNVSTLELGDSALYLCASSLGTGGLSNQPQHFGDGTRLSIL.

There are a few counts of this clone. The V call is TRBV7-9, the J call TRBJ1-2; D not certain. Trimming pared 4 bases from V and 7 bases from J, leaving 10 bases between. The CDR3 sequence is 12 residues long. CDR1 and CDR2 from the germline V gene are SEHNR and FQNEAQ (reference sequence). The CDR3 DNA reads TGTGCCAGCAGCTATTTGTCGGGTGGCTACACCTTC. It codes for CASSYLSGGYTF.

About this clone itself: Other DNA sequences in this specimen translate into the identical CDR3. The rearrangement joins TRBV11-2 to TRBJ2-5, with D possibly being TRBD2 (7 bases). The germline gives CDR1 SGHAT, CDR2 FQNNGV. Trimming left V 6 bases short and J 1 base short, with 15 bases between. The CDR3 runs 15 residues. The CDR3 is CASSLEGGPQETQYF. CDR3 sequence (DNA): TGTGCCAGCAGTCTCGAGGGGGGGCCCCAAGAGACCCAGTACTTC.